This TCR beta chain came from a study of blood T cells in healthy people across ages. The study, taken as a whole, reports: The unsorted PBMCs prevented any conclusive comparison of naive versus antigen-experienced cells. The donors' CMV status was not determined, possibly confounding changes in expanded clonotypes.

This CDR3 is 14 amino acids long. Germline CDR1 SQVTM, CDR2 ANQGSEA. With 5 bases clipped from V and 4 bases from J, the junction kept 7 bases outside the gene matches. Whenever a sample was processed, at least 7 million PBMCs were isolated. This clonotype was picked up a small number of times. What it binds is not known. A sample-barcoded 5' primer and a J-beta primer mix were used in a second PCR of roughly 6 to 12 cycles. Via MiXCR, TCRdb re-called the 5' RACE reads, giving one row per CDR3 protein. The table has roughly 1.9 million distinct CDR3 sequences, about two fifths seen once. This sequence was found in a human donor in good health. Material for sequencing was blood. The rearrangement links TRBV29-1 to TRBJ1-2; 10 positions agree with TRBD1. CDR3: CSVKSGTGVYGYTF. In nucleotides, the CDR3 is TGCAGCGTTAAATCCGGGACAGGGGTCTATGGCTACACCTTC.